This TCR beta chain was recovered during a study of CD8+ T cells in alopecia areata. Whole-study results and caveats: Scalp sample data also include resident alphabeta T cells from normal skin.

The treatment was: oral pan-JAK inhibitor, 5-10 mg twice daily. T lymphocytes (CD4+ and CD8+) were sorted from PBMCs. Following extraction, RNA underwent reverse transcription to cDNA, which served as the sequencing template. Measured with immunoSEQ multiplex PCR; TCRdb has only the in-frame clones, and not every one. The table has some 200,000 clones, approximately 60% seen once; the top ten hold 3% to 4%. Looked up from germline, CDR1 is SGHRS and CDR2 is YFSETQ. The CDR3 covers 14 residues. V shed 4 bases and J shed 0 bases, with 10 bases lying between them. As to this clone: The target antigen is unknown.

V gene TRBV5-1 combines with J gene TRBJ2-5; no reliable D call. The specimen was CD4+ T cells sorted from blood, collected at week 4, from a patient treated with tofacitinib. This receptor was identified in a human donor with alopecia areata. The CDR3 DNA reads as TGCGCCAGCAGCCCCCACCCTTACCAAGAGACCCAGTACTTC. It codes for CASSPHPYQETQYF. The variable domain in full, with the rest retrieved from reference TRBV5-1 and TRBJ2-5, is KAGVTQTPRYLIKTRGQQVTLSCSPISGHRSVSWYQQTPGQGLQFLFEYFSETQRNKGNFPGRFSGRQFSNSRSEMNVSTLELGDSALYLCASSPHPYQETQYFGPGTRLLVL.